The subject of this entry is one TCR beta chain. Time point meaning: pretreatment peripheral blood. This specimen comes from a study of PD-L1 blockade in urothelial cancer. On the study more broadly: Anywhere from 0 to 3 prior chemotherapy regimens had been received by patients. A median of roughly 150,000 T cells was found in the blood samples.

The repertoire was sequenced with immunoSEQ multiplex PCR; TCRdb's copy has only in-frame clones and lacks some. The sample shows nearly 45,000 clones, 88% of them seen only once. The CDR3 has 13 amino acids. Germline values: CDR1 SGHTS, CDR2 YDEGEE. The V and J ends lost 0 bases and 8 bases respectively, with 11 bases between them. Specimen: PBMCs, collected around atezolizumab (anti-PD-L1) treatment. This rearrangement joins TRBV5-8 to TRBJ1-2; D gene unclear. This clonotype was sampled from a donor over 35 with urothelial cancer. The CDR3 sequence is CASSLGARWGYTF. The CDR3 DNA reads as TGTGCCAGCAGCTTGGGAGCGAGGTGGGGCTACACCTTC. Full variable domain (remainder filled in from reference TRBV5-8 and TRBJ1-2): EAGVTQSPTHLIKTRGQQATLRCSPISGHTSVYWYQQALGLGLQFLLWYDEGEERNRGNFPPRFSGRQFPNYSSELNVNALELEDSALYLCASSLGARWGYTFGSGTRLTVV.